This record concerns one T cell receptor beta chain sequence. The data originate from a study of PD-L1 blockade in urothelial cancer. Study background: Patients' prior chemotherapy regimens numbered 0 to 3.

V was clipped by 4 bases and J by 8 bases; unmatched bases: 5. Germline V gene sequence: CDR1 MDHEN, CDR2 SYDVKM. CDR3 length equals 14 residues. Here immunoSEQ multiplex PCR was the method, and the copy in TCRdb shows in-frame clones only, minus some. Here the sample spans about 49,000 clones, around 74% being singletons. The sample's time point: pretreatment peripheral blood. The specimen was PBMCs, collected around atezolizumab (anti-PD-L1) treatment. The TCR originated in an older man with urothelial cancer. J is TRBJ1-4 and V is TRBV28; 9 bases are shared with TRBD1. The CDR3 region is CASSSGTGREKLFF. The CDR3, as DNA: TGTGCCAGCAGTTCCGGGACAGGGAGAGAAAAACTGTTTTTT.